The clone carrying this TCR beta chain was counted a few times. As yet, its antigen is unknown. Germline loops: CDR1 MGHRA, CDR2 YSYEKL. CDR3 length: 14 residues. With 0 bases removed from V and 2 bases from J, the gap between germline ends came to 8 bases. Uncontrolled infection, other autoimmune disease, pregnancy and lactation each barred patients from inclusion. This specimen comes from a study of T cells in Graves' hyperthyroidism and ophthalmopathy. About the research overall: Peripheral blood sampling occurred at initial diagnosis, before any treatment. Findings and limits, study-wide: The model's output predicted ophthalmopathy at a median of 6.5 months prior to onset. In the blood, most expanded thyroid clonotypes above 0.001 appeared as well.

RNA transcripts provided the source from which TCR beta CDR3 regions were amplified. First-round RT-PCR of the TCR CDR3 relied on the HTBI primer set. TCRdb fed the multiplex PCR reads into MiXCR, producing one record per CDR3 protein. The repertoire holds some 180,000 distinct CDR3 sequences, with 15% to 20% as singletons. This sequence originates from a woman aged 45-59 years with Graves' hyperthyroidism. Input material: blood. The chain couples TRBV4-1 to TRBJ2-7, with D possibly being TRBD2 (5 bases). The CDR3 nucleotides read TGCGCCAGCAGCCAAGACAGGACTCCCTACGAGCAGTACTTC. Its protein product is CASSQDRTPYEQYF.